These 10 T cell receptor beta chains originate from one sample sequenced in a study of identical twins (dated by TCRdb to about 2016). Libraries were made using 5' RACE. TCRdb records Illumina HiSeq 2000 as the sequencer. Using fastp at Q25 and MiXCR, TCRdb reprocessed the public reads and kept productive beta chains. Entries are consolidated by CDR3 protein sequence, retaining the most common genes and DNA. This sample gives 130,000 to 150,000 distinct CDR3 sequences in total; roughly 3.5% of them show up just once. Around 8.1% of the sample belongs to the ten largest clones. Sequencing was carried out using memory T cells sorted from blood. The intended sense of this specimen's cell subset or site label: CD45RO+ enriched T cells. The origin of the receptors is a man aged 18-30 years in good health.

This clonotype was counted many times. The gene calls are TRBV15 and TRBJ2-5; TRBD1 is a possible D gene (6 bases). Germline CDR1 LNHNV, CDR2 YYDKDF (reference sequence). The CDR3 consists of 15 residues. The V gene lost 5 bases and the J gene lost 5 bases, with 18 bases spanning the gap. The CDR3 region is CATSPRGRKGETQYF. For the CDR3, the DNA is TGTGCCACCAGCCCGAGGGGGAGAAAGGGGGAGACCCAGTACTTC.

This clonotype was seen repeatedly, ten times or more. This chain connects TRBV7-9 to TRBJ1-1, with D unclear. The length of the CDR3 is 15 residues. V was clipped by 8 bases and J by 3 bases, with 19 bases between them. Germline loops: CDR1 SEHNR, CDR2 FQNEAQ (reference sequence). This CDR3 is CASCMSTPGDTEAFF. The CDR3 region has the DNA TGTGCCAGCTGCATGTCTACTCCTGGGGACACTGAAGCTTTCTTT.

This clonotype was counted at least ten times. The V and J genes are TRBV20-1 and TRBJ2-1; a weak D match, TRBD2 (5 bases). The CDR3 is made up of 14 amino acids. Looked up from germline, CDR1 is DFQATT and CDR2 is SNEGSKA (reference sequence). Trimming removed 3 bases at V and 5 bases at J, with 14 bases between. The CDR3 spells CSASGVGSHNEQFF. CDR3 coding DNA: TGCAGTGCTAGCGGGGTGGGGTCTCACAATGAGCAGTTCTTC.

In its sample, this clonotype was seen many times. V usage is TRBV6-5 and J usage is TRBJ2-2; the match to TRBD1 covers 10 bases. This CDR3 has 18 amino acids. Per germline, CDR1 MNHEY and CDR2 SVGAGI. The junction had 7 bases not matched to a gene; V was cut back by 2 bases and J by 1 base. The CDR3 is CASSYRDRGWWNTGELFF. DNA for the CDR3: TGTGCCAGCAGTTACCGGGACAGGGGATGGTGGAACACCGGGGAGCTGTTTTTT.

In its sample, this clonotype was seen a few times. The V gene is TRBV14, the J gene TRBJ1-2; D not resolved. The CDR3 is 15 residues long. Germline V gene sequence: CDR1 SGHDN, CDR2 FVKESK. V dropped 3 bases and J dropped 3 bases, with 14 bases sitting between them. The CDR3: CASSQRRGRDYGYTF. The CDR3 region has the DNA TGTGCCAGCAGCCAGCGGAGAGGTCGTGACTATGGCTACACCTTC. The whole variable domain, remainder taken from reference TRBV14 and TRBJ1-2, is EAGVTQFPSHSVIEKGQTVTLRCDPISGHDNLYWYRRVMGKEIKFLLHFVKESKQDESGMPNNRFLAERTGGTYSTLKVQPAELEDSGVYFCASSQRRGRDYGYTFGSGTRLTVV.

There are many counts of this clonotype. CDR3 sequence (DNA): TGCGCCAGCAGCTATCGGACGGGCAACTCTGGGGCCAACGTCCTGACTTTC. This encodes CASSYRTGNSGANVLTF. The chain carries TRBV5-1 and TRBJ2-6; D ambiguous. CDR1 is SGHRS, CDR2 YFSETQ, per germline. Trimming left V 3 bases short and J 0 bases short, with 13 bases between. The CDR3 totals 17 residues.

This clonotype was seen ten or more times. The gene calls are TRBV6-5 and TRBJ2-1; 7 nucleotides agree with TRBD2. With V trimmed by 0 bases and J by 9 bases, 8 bases remained unmatched. The CDR3 extends over 15 amino acids. Germline assignment: CDR1 MNHEY and CDR2 SVGAGI. The CDR3: CASSYSGGSNGEQFF. In DNA, the CDR3 is TGTGCCAGCAGTTACTCGGGCGGGAGCAACGGTGAGCAGTTCTTC.

This clonotype was detected only a few times. This rearrangement joins TRBV7-9 to TRBJ2-2; 9 bases are shared with TRBD1. V lost 6 bases, J lost 4 bases, and 6 bases stayed unmatched. This CDR3 is 15 amino acids long. Per the germline V gene, CDR1 is SEHNR and CDR2 is FQNEAQ (reference sequence). CDR3 DNA: TGTGCCAGCAGGCCGGGACAGGGCTTCACCGGGGAGCTGTTTTTT. This encodes CASRPGQGFTGELFF.

This clonotype was observed at least ten times. The CDR3 DNA is TGTGCCAGCAGCTTGCTGGTAGCGGGAGGGCCCCTGGAGCAGTTCTTC. It yields the protein CASSLLVAGGPLEQFF. This chain links TRBV5-5 with TRBJ2-1; 11 bases are a match to TRBD2. The CDR3 has 16 amino acids. V shed 1 base, J shed 10 bases, and the junction held 10 bases outside the gene matches. Germline V CDR1 and CDR2: SGHKS, YYEKEE (reference sequence).

This clonotype was seen at least ten times. The rearrangement uses TRBV24-1 and TRBJ1-5, with D possibly TRBD1 on 6 matching bases. V was pared by 3 bases and J by 4 bases, with 12 bases between. CDR1 and CDR2 (germline): KGHDR, SFDVKD. The CDR3 contains 15 residues. The CDR3 reads CATSDEGGSNQPQHF. CDR3 sequence (DNA): TGTGCCACCAGTGATGAAGGGGGATCGAATCAGCCCCAGCATTTT.